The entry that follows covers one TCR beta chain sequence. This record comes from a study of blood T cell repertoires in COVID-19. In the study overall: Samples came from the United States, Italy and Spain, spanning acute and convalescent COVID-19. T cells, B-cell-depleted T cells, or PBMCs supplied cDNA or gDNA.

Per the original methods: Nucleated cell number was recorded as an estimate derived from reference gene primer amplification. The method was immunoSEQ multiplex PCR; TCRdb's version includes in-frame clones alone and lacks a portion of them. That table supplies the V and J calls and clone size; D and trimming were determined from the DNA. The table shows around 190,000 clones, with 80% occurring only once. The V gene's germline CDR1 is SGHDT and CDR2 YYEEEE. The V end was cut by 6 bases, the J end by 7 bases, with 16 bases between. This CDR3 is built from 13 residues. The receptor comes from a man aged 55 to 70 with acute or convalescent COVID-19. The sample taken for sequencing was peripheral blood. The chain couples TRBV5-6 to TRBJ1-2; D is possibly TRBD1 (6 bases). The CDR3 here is CASTLDRPGGYTF. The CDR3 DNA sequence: TGTGCCAGCACCCTAGACAGGCCGGGTGGCTACACCTTC.